The T cell receptor beta chain described here comes from a study of post-analysis software for immune sequencing data. Researchers reported that TCR beta cDNA libraries carried unique molecular identifiers. MiXCR was run by TCRdb on the PCR reads, yielding one entry per CDR3 protein. The table has about 200,000 distinct CDR3 sequences, 29% seen once. Comment on this clonotype: The antigen is not known. The junction departs from germline at one end; a sequencing error may be responsible.

The CDR3 sequence is 16 residues long. The germline V gene encodes CDR1 SGHRS and CDR2 YFSETQ. General study findings and limits: Strong same-batch co-clustering of samples appeared with F measure clustering. Among four or five TRBV segments more frequent in patients than controls were TRBV5-6, TRBV5-1 and TRBV20-1. Multiple sclerosis patients showed significantly lower normalized Chao1 diversity than controls did.

The chain joins TRBV5-1 to TRBJ2-3; 14 bases line up with TRBD2. The TCR comes from a girl between 2 and 17 years old with multiple sclerosis. Sequencing was done on a sample of blood. The CDR3 bases are TGCGCCGGCAGCTTGGGGGGACTAGCGGGGGCAGATACGCAGTATTTT. This translates into CAGSLGGLAGADTQYF.